This T cell receptor beta chain was identified in a study of response to subunit inactivated influenza vaccine. General study points: It was the authors' suggestion that each seasonal influenza vaccination recruits few new T cells.

TCRdb re-called the RT-PCR reads with MiXCR, one entry per CDR3 protein. The table shows about 780,000 distinct CDR3 sequences, with 15% to 20% occurring only once. V gave up 5 bases and J gave up 1 base, with 13 bases separating them. CDR1 is SQVTM and CDR2 is ANQGSEA in the germline V gene. The CDR3 has 14 residues. Ten or more counts support this clonotype. Its specificity is not known. The chain carries TRBV29-1 and TRBJ2-3, with D possibly TRBD1 on 6 matching bases. This TCR came from a man between 50 and 59 years old who received an inactivated influenza vaccine. Material: PBMCs from blood, obtained 4 to 6 days after vaccination. CDR3 in amino acids: CSVLSTGRTDTQYF. CDR3 coding DNA: TGCAGCGTTCTCTCAACAGGGCGCACAGATACGCAGTATTTT.